Given below is one T cell receptor beta chain in context. The antigen this receptor binds is unknown. No much larger clone is present one base from it, and per-base qualities are unavailable. This specimen comes from a study of vaccination effects on CD4 cells after COVID-19 (dated by TCRdb to between 2021 and 2023). Turning to the overall study: In the ViraFEST assay, PBMC were stimulated with viral peptide pools, and TCR sequencing was then used to find antigen-specific CD4+ T cell clonotypes based on their expansion. SARS-CoV-2 spike-specific CD4+ TCR repertoires from before and after mRNA vaccination were compared in COVID-19 convalescent patients and in infection-naive vaccine recipients. The full study included approximately nine COVID-19 convalescent patients and a handful of SARS-CoV-2-naive healthy vaccine recipients. The Oncomine TCR Beta short-read assay on an Illumina iSeq 100 was used to sequence cultures from other donors in the study. Roughly 2.1 million PBMC per well were cultured in IMDM with around 5% human AB serum, 10 IU/ml IL-2 and gentamicin, plus 10 ug/ml peptides. Two doses of either the BNT162b2 or the mRNA-1273 mRNA SARS-CoV-2 vaccine were administered to participants.

Libraries were prepared through the immunoSEQ multiplex PCR assay. TCR beta CDR3 sequencing was performed on DNA from the cultured, isolated CD4+ T cells. Processing in the source paper ran as follows. The analysis removed non-productive TCR sequences, trimmed reads to the CDR3 region, and retained only CDR3s that were 7 or more amino acids long. Antigen-specific clonotypes were identified with the MANAFEST web app by comparing expansion in peptide wells against reference cultures. For clones to be considered positive, expansion at FDR<0.05 versus reference and all other wells, an odds ratio above 5, and a frequency above 0.1% in two replicate wells were required. A clonotype was called cross-reactive if it was significantly expanded both in SARS-CoV-2 spike wells and in at least one common cold coronavirus spike condition. CDR3 similarity was assessed by Levenshtein distance with the stringdist R package, and unrooted trees were built with ape in R 3.6.1. TCRdb limited this immuneACCESS table to in-frame rearrangements with V and J called. A share of clones is missing; checked studies link under half to unresolved V genes, and the rest is unexplained. Clone size and the V and J calls come from that table; the DNA yielded D and trimming. Across this sample there are about 58,000 clones, with about three quarters seen only once. The ten largest clones add up to roughly 3% of the sample.

After approximately eleven days of culture, CD4+ T cells were isolated with the EasySep CD4+ T cell isolation kit. Healthy vaccine recipients had no prior SARS-CoV-2 infection, confirmed by negative nucleocapsid antibodies before and after vaccination. On days 3 and 7, half of the culture medium was replaced with fresh IL-2-containing medium. Unless noted otherwise, every peptide stimulation condition was grown in triplicate wells. PBMC were separated from whole blood using Ficoll-Paque Plus gradient centrifugation and were then either cryopreserved at -140C or used fresh. The QIAamp micro DNA kit was used to extract genomic DNA from the cultured CD4+ T cells. General findings and caveats noted by the study authors: In healthy vaccine recipients, vaccine-induced clones were almost all SARS-CoV-2 mono-reactive, with only 1 of 255 cross-reactive with common cold coronaviruses. Only a small number of convalescent patients were included, and no early post-infection timepoints were available, which limited the study. Clones induced by infection and clones induced by vaccination both contracted markedly at late timepoints after vaccination, which fits with T cell responses waning over time.

The clonotype comes from a human donor who received a COVID-19 vaccine. The sample in question was CD4+ T cells from PBMCs cultured without peptide, obtained before COVID-19 vaccination.

The nucleotide sequence is TGTGCCAGCAGTGATCCGGGACAGGGGGCTGAAAAACTGTTTTTT. It codes for CASSDPGQGAEKLFF. The chain joins TRBV25-1 to TRBJ1-4; 12 middle bases align to TRBD1. Per the germline V gene, MGHDK is the CDR1 and SYGVNS is the CDR2. The germline V end is reduced by 3 bases and the J end by 7 bases; junction bases left unmatched: 3. Taken from cysteine to phenylalanine, the CDR3 has 15 residues. The retained sequence is limited to the CDR3, 45 bases, with the frame set at the first base.